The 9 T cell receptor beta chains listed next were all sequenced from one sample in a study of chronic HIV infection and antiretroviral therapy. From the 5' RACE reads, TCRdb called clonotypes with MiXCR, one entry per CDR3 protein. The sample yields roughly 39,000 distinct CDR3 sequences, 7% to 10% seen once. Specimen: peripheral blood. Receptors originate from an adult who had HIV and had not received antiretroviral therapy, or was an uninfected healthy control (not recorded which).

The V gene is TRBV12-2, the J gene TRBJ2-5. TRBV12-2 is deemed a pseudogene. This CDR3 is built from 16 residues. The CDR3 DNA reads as TGTGCAAGTCGCTTGATCGCGTTTCTATTCCAAGAGACCCAGTACTTC. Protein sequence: CASRLIAFLFQETQYF.

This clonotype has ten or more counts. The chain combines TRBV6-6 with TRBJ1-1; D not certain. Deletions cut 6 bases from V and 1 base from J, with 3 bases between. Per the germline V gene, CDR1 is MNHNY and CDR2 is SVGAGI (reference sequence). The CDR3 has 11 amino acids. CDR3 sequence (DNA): TGTGCCAGCAGATGGAACACTGAAGCTTTCTTT. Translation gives CASRWNTEAFF.

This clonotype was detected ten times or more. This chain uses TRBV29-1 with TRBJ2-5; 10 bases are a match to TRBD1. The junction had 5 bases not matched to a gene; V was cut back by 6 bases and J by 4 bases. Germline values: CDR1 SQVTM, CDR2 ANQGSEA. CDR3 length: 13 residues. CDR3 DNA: TGCAGCGTCATCAGGACAGGGGGAGAGACCCAGTACTTC. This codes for CSVIRTGGETQYF. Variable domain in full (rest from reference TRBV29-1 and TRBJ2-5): SAVISQKPSRDICQRGTSLTIQCQVDSQVTMMFWYRQQPGQSLTLIATANQGSEATYESGFVIDKFPISRPNLTFSTLTVSNMSPEDSSIYLCSVIRTGGETQYFGPGTRLLVL.

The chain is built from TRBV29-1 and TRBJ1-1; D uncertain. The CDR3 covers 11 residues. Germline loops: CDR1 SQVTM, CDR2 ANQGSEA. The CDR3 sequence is CSALSNTEAFF. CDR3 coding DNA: TGCAGTGCGTTGTCGAACACTGAAGCTTTCTTT.

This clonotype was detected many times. CDR3 coding DNA: TGTGCCAGCAGCGGCAGCGGGAGGGTCGGCGGGAGCAGGACAGATACGCAGTATTTT. It codes for CASSGSGRVGGSRTDTQYF. The chain is built from TRBV11-2 and TRBJ2-3, with 10 bases fitting TRBD2. The germline V gene encodes CDR1 SGHAT and CDR2 FQNNGV. This CDR3 contains 19 residues. V trimming: 5 bases; J trimming: 3 bases; junction bases outside the gene matches: 17.

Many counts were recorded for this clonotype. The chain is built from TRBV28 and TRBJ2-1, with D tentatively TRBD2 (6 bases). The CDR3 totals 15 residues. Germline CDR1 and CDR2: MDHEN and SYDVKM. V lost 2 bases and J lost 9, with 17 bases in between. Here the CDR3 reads CASSLALIWGVEQFF. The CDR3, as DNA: TGTGCCAGCAGTTTAGCGTTGATTTGGGGGGTTGAGCAGTTCTTC.

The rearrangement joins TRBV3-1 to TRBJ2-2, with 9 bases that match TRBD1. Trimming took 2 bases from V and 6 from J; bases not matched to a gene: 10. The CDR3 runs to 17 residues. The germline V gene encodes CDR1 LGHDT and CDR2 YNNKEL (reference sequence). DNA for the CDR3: TGTGCCAGCAGCCAACTATCGGGACAGGGCTTTCCCGGGGAGCTGTTTTTT. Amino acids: CASSQLSGQGFPGELFF.

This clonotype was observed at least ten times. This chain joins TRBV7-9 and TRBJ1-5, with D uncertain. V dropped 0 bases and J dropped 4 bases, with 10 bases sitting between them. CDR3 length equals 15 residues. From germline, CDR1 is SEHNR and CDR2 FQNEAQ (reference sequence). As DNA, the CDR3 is TGTGCCAGCAGCTTAGCCCCACGGGAAAATCAGCCCCAGCATTTT. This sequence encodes CASSLAPRENQPQHF.

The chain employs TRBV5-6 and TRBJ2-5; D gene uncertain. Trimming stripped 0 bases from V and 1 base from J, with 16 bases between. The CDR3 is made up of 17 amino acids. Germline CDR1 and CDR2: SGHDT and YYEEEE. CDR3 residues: CASSLETIPPRQETQYF. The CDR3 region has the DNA TGTGCCAGCAGCTTGGAAACAATCCCACCTCGCCAAGAGACCCAGTACTTC.